This TCR beta chain was captured in a study of Ad26.COV2.S vaccination and SARS-CoV-2 variants. The protocol was immunoSEQ multiplex PCR, while the TCRdb copy is restricted to in-frame clones and leaves out a portion. The table records about 350,000 clones, roughly 84% of them present only once. The study's findings and limits: Vaccinees showed greater spike-specific TCR breadth than placebo recipients. Once vaccination had occurred, spike-specific CD8+ and CD4+ T cell responses reportedly showed substantial breadth. Those who received vaccine or placebo ended up with similar non-spike TCR breadth.

Described treatment: roughly 20 received Ad26.COV2.S at low or high dose, single or two shots; 5 received placebo; per-sample allocation not given. Sampling took place 63 days after the first vaccine or placebo injection. This clone occurred once. Antigen specificity is unknown. V dropped 3 bases and J dropped 4; count of bases not matched to a gene: 7. From germline, CDR1 is LNHDA and CDR2 SQIVND (reference sequence). CDR3 size: 15 residues. The sample consisted of peripheral blood, taken in a trial of Ad26.COV2.S vaccine versus placebo. The chain couples TRBV19 to TRBJ2-7; TRBD1 agrees at 9 bases. The sequence came from a person aged 18-60 years who received the Ad26.COV2.S COVID-19 vaccine or a placebo. CDR3 region: CASSMAPTGGYEQYF. CDR3 DNA: TGTGCCAGTAGTATGGCCCCGACAGGGGGTTACGAGCAGTACTTC.